Presented here are 6 T cell receptor beta chains from one specimen sequenced in a study of blood T cells in healthy people across ages. Next came a second PCR, run for about 6 to 12 cycles, which used a sample-barcoded 5' primer along with a J-beta primer mix. TCRdb re-called the 5' RACE reads through MiXCR, storing one row per CDR3 protein. The table lists 800,000 or so distinct CDR3 sequences, around two thirds of them singletons. Sequences were obtained from blood. The receptors come from a man aged 25-45 years in good health.

The chain is built from TRBV6-6 and TRBJ2-7; D possibly corresponds to TRBD1 (6 bases). CDR3 length equals 16 residues. V lost 6 bases to trimming and J lost 5 bases, with 23 bases between them. Germline CDR1 reads MNHNY; CDR2 reads SVGAGI (reference sequence). The CDR3 DNA reads as TGTGCCAGCAGCTTGCGAATTCAGGGGCCATCCCACGAGCAGTACTTC. Protein: CASSLRIQGPSHEQYF.

V is TRBV18 and J is TRBJ2-2; D not resolved. The CDR3 length is 15 residues. Trimming took off 6 bases at V and 0 bases at J, with 11 bases between the two ends. Germline V gene sequence: CDR1 KGHSH, CDR2 LQKENI. CDR3 loop: CASSPAPANTGELFF. The CDR3, as DNA: TGTGCCAGCTCGCCGGCCCCTGCGAACACCGGGGAGCTGTTTTTT.

The V and J genes are TRBV7-3 and TRBJ1-1, with 10 bases aligning to TRBD1. CDR1 and CDR2 from the germline V gene are SGHTA and FQGTGA. The CDR3 loop spans 13 amino acids. V gave up 10 bases and J gave up 6 bases; unmatched junction bases: 8. The CDR3 protein is CANSPGQGAEAFF. CDR3 DNA sequence: TGTGCCAACAGTCCTGGACAGGGGGCTGAAGCTTTCTTT. The entire variable domain, with the rest obtained from reference TRBV7-3 and TRBJ1-1, is as follows: GAGVSQTPSNKVTEKGKYVELRCDPISGHTALYWYRQSLGQGPEFLIYFQGTGAADDSGLPNDRFFAVRPEGSVSTLKIQRTERGDSAVYLCANSPGQGAEAFFGQGTRLTVV.

V is TRBV6-5 and J is TRBJ1-5; D is perhaps TRBD1 (5 bases). V was pared by 4 bases and J by 0 bases, with 10 bases between. The CDR3 runs 15 residues. The germline CDR1 and CDR2 sequences are MNHEY and SVGAGI. The CDR3 nucleotides are TGTGCCAGCAGTTTGTACAGGAATAGCAATCAGCCCCAGCATTTT. Amino acids: CASSLYRNSNQPQHF.

The chain links TRBV29-1 to TRBJ1-6; D ambiguous. There are 15 residues in the CDR3. The V gene's germline CDR1 is SQVTM and CDR2 ANQGSEA. The ends were cut back, 1 base at V and 7 bases at J, with 14 bases in the middle. The CDR3 region is CSVEGEAEPNSPLHF. In DNA, the CDR3 is TGCAGCGTTGAAGGGGAGGCAGAGCCCAATTCACCCCTCCACTTT.

The chain is built from TRBV28 and TRBJ2-5; D gene ambiguous. Trimming removed 4 bases from V and 7 bases from J, with 10 bases in between. There are 12 residues in the CDR3. The germline gives CDR1 MDHEN, CDR2 SYDVKM. The CDR3 sequence: CASSSRMGTQYF. The DNA for the CDR3 is TGTGCCAGCAGTTCCCGGATGGGGACCCAGTACTTC. The variable domain in full, with the rest retrieved from reference TRBV28 and TRBJ2-5, is DVKVTQSSRYLVKRTGEKVFLECVQDMDHENMFWYRQDPGLGLRLIYFSYDVKMKEKGDIPEGYSVSREKKERFSLILESASTNQTSMYLCASSSRMGTQYFGPGTRLLVL.